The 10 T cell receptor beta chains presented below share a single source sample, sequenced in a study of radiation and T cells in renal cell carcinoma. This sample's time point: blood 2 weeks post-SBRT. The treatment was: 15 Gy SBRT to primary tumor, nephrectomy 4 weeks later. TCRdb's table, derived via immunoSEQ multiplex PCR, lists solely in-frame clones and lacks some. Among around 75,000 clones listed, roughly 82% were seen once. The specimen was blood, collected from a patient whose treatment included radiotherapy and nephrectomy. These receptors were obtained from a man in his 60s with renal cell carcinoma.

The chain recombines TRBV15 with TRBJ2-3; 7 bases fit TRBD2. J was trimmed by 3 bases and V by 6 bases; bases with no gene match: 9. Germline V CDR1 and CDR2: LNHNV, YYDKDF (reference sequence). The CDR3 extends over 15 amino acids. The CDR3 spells CATSGGREPTDTQYF. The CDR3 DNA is TGTGCCACCAGTGGCGGGCGGGAGCCGACAGATACGCAGTATTTT.

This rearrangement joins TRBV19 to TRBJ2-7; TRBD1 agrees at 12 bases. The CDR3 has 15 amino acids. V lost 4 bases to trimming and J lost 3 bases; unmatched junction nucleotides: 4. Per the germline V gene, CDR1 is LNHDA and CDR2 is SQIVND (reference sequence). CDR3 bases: TGTGCCAGTAGTAAGGGACAGGGGGCAGTCTACGAGCAGTACTTC. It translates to CASSKGQGAVYEQYF.

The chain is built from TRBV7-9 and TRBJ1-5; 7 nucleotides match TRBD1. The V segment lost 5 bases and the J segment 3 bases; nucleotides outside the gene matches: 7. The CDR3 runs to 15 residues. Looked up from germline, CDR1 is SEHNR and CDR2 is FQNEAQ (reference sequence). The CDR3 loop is CASSVTGNANQPQHF. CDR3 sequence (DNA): TGTGCCAGCAGCGTGACAGGGAATGCCAATCAGCCCCAGCATTTT.

The CDR3 region is CASGIPYQETQYF. The DNA for the CDR3 is TGTGCCAGCGGGATTCCGTACCAAGAGACCCAGTACTTC. The gene calls are TRBV28 and TRBJ2-5; D unresolved. The germline CDR1 and CDR2 sequences are MDHEN and SYDVKM. This CDR3 comprises 13 residues. The ends were cut back, 8 bases at V and 0 bases at J, with 10 bases in the middle.

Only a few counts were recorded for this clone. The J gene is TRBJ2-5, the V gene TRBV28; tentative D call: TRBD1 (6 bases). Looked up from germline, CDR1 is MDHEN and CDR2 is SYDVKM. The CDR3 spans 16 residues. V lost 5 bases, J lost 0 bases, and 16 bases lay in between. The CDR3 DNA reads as TGTGCCAGCAGTGATCTAGGACAGAACTACCAAGAGACCCAGTACTTC. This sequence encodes CASSDLGQNYQETQYF. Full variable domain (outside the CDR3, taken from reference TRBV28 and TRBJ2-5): DVKVTQSSRYLVKRTGEKVFLECVQDMDHENMFWYRQDPGLGLRLIYFSYDVKMKEKGDIPEGYSVSREKKERFSLILESASTNQTSMYLCASSDLGQNYQETQYFGPGTRLLVL.

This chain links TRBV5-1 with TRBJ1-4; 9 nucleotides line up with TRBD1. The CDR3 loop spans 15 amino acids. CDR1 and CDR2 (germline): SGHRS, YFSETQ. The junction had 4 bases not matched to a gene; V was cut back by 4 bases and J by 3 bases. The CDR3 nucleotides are TGCGCCAGCAGCGGACAGGGGTTGGCTAATGAAAAACTGTTTTTT. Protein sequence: CASSGQGLANEKLFF. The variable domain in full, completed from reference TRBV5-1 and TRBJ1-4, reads KAGVTQTPRYLIKTRGQQVTLSCSPISGHRSVSWYQQTPGQGLQFLFEYFSETQRNKGNFPGRFSGRQFSNSRSEMNVSTLELGDSALYLCASSGQGLANEKLFFGSGTQLSVL.

This CDR3 is CARSPGPGIHSNQPQHF. CDR3 DNA sequence: TGTGCCAGAAGCCCCGGACCGGGGATCCATAGCAATCAGCCCCAGCATTTT. This chain connects TRBV5-3 to TRBJ1-5; D gene uncertain. TRBV5-3 is identified as an open reading frame with a role that is uncertain. V was cut by 4 bases and J by 0 bases, with 17 bases left in between. The CDR3 has 17 residues.

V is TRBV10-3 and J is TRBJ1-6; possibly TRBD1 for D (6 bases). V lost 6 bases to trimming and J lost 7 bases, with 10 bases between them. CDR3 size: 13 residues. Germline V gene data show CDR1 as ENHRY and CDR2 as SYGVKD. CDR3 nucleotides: TGTGCCATCAGGCGACAGGAAAATTCACCCCTCCACTTT. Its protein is CAIRRQENSPLHF.

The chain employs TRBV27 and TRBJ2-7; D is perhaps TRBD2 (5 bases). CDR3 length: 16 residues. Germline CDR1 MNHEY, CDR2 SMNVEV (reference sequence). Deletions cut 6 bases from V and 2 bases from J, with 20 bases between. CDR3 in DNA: TGTGCCAGCAGCCCAAACGGGGAAAGGTACCCCTACGAGCAGTACTTC. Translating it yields CASSPNGERYPYEQYF.

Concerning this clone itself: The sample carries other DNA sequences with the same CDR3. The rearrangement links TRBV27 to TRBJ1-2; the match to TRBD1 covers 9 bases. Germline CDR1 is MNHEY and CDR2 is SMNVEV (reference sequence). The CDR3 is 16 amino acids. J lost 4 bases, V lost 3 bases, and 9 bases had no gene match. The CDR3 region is CASSFYPGTGSYGYTF. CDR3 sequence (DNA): TGTGCCAGCAGTTTCTACCCCGGGACAGGGTCCTATGGCTACACCTTC.